The T cell receptor beta chain described here comes from a study of CD8+ T cells in alopecia areata. Treatment noted: oral pan-JAK inhibitor, 5-10 mg twice daily. This clone has only a few counts. The authors extracted RNA and reverse transcribed it into cDNA as the sequencing template. Repertoires were generated with immunoSEQ multiplex PCR, while TCRdb's copy carries only in-frame clones and drops some. The sample records around 200,000 clones, roughly 61% being singletons. The sequence was obtained from a human donor with alopecia areata. Sequenced material: CD8+ T cells sorted from blood, taken at week 24, from a patient treated with tofacitinib.

CDR3: CASSQVIIPGHHGYTF. CDR3 in DNA: TGCGCCAGCAGCCAAGTGATAATACCGGGACACCATGGCTACACCTTC. J is TRBJ1-2 and V is TRBV4-1, with a weak D call TRBD1 (6 bases). The CDR3 covers 16 residues. The germline V gene encodes CDR1 MGHRA and CDR2 YSYEKL. V lost 1 base and J lost 6, with 18 bases in between.